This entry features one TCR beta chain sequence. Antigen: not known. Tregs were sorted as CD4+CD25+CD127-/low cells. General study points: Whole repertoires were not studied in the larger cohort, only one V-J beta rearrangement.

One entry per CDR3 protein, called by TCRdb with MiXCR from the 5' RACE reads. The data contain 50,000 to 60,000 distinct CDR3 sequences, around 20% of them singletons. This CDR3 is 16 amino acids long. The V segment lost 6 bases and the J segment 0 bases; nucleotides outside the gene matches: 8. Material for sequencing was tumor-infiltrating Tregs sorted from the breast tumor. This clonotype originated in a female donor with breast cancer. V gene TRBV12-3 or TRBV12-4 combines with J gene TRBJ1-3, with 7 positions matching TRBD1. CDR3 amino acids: CASRLTGRPSGNTIYF. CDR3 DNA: TGTGCCAGCAGACTGACAGGGCGGCCCTCTGGAAACACCATATATTTT.